This T cell receptor (beta chain) is drawn from a study of cytomegalovirus exposure and HLA in healthy donors. Study details: About four fifths of around 400 genotyped donors fell in the Caucasian-associated ancestry cluster. General study findings and limits: When a later analysis was performed, an Asian-associated ancestry cluster reportedly had fewer N-insertions than the roughly 700-donor mean. The study flagged roughly 160 TCR beta chains as cytomegalovirus-associated. In a later analysis, V- and J-gene trimming of beta chains associated with a DCLRE1C missense variant, replicated independently.

Amplification used 60 Vbeta primers and 13 Jbeta primers. TCRdb's copy holds only in-frame clones and misses some; the assay was immunoSEQ multiplex PCR. The sample carries about 130,000 clones, about four fifths recorded once. Comments on this clone: Its antigen remains unidentified.

CDR1 and CDR2 (germline): SGHRS, YFSETQ. The CDR3 runs 16 residues. The V gene end was trimmed by 4 bases and the J gene end by 0 bases; junction bases not matched to a gene: 0. The rearrangement joins TRBV5-1 to TRBJ2-1; 14 bases match TRBD2. The sequence was obtained from a middle-aged woman in good health and CMV-seronegative. The sample consisted of PBMCs. CDR3 bases: TGCGCCAGCAGCGGGACTAGCGGGAGCTCCTACAATGAGCAGTTCTTC. This gives the protein CASSGTSGSSYNEQFF.